This T cell receptor (beta chain) appears in the sequencing data of a study of blood T cell repertoires in COVID-19. In the study overall: Specimens from acute and convalescent COVID-19 originated in the United States, Italy and Spain. T cells, B-cell-depleted T cells, or PBMCs supplied cDNA or gDNA.

CDR3 length equals 13 residues. Germline CDR1 and CDR2: MNHEY and SVGAGI. V was clipped by 6 bases and J by 2 bases; unmatched bases: 1. As originally analysed: Nucleated cell number was recorded as an estimate derived from reference gene primer amplification. Some clones are missing from TCRdb's copy, which holds only in-frame ones; the method was immunoSEQ multiplex PCR. D and trimming come from the DNA, and the V and J calls and clone size come from that table. Counted here are fewer than 300,000 clones, 80% to 95% occurring once; the ten biggest clones make up around 2%. Followed over time, Seattle patients had been enrolled while infection was active.

Source material: peripheral blood. The chain has TRBV6-5 and TRBJ2-5, with 9 bases that match TRBD1. The TCR was taken from a woman between 25 and 40 years old with COVID-19, enrolled during active disease. CDR3 in DNA: TGTGCCAGCAGACAGGGGGCACAAGAGACCCAGTACTTC. Amino acids: CASRQGAQETQYF.